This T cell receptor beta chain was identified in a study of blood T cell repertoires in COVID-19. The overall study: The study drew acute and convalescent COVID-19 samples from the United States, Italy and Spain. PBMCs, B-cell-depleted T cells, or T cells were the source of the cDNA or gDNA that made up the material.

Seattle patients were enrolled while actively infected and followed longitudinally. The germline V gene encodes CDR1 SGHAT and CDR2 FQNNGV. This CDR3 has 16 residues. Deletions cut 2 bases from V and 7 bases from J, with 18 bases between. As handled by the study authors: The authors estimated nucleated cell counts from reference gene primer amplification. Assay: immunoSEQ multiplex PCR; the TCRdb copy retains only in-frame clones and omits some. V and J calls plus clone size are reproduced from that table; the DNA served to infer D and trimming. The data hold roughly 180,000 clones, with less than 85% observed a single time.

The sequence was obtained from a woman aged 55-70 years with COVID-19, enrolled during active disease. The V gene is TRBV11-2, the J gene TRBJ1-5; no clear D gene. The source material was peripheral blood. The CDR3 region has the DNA TGTGCCAGCAGCTTAAGCCCTGTTTTGAGCGGGCAGCCCCAGCATTTT. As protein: CASSLSPVLSGQPQHF.